One sample yielded the 2 T cell receptor beta chains listed below, sequenced in a study of radiation and T cells in renal cell carcinoma. Time point: baseline pretreatment blood. Treatment in this sample: 15 Gy SBRT to primary tumor, nephrectomy 4 weeks later. Clones were read by immunoSEQ multiplex PCR, and TCRdb kept only the in-frame ones, dropping some. This sample has roughly 120,000 clones, with about four fifths found just once. The source material was blood, sampled from a patient whose treatment included radiotherapy and nephrectomy. The receptor set was obtained from a woman aged 55-75 years with renal cell carcinoma.

The CDR3: CASSRYAMGRQGAVEDTEAFF. The CDR3 region has the DNA TGTGCCAGTAGCCGCTACGCCATGGGAAGACAGGGGGCGGTGGAGGACACTGAAGCTTTCTTT. The rearrangement links TRBV19 to TRBJ1-1, with 10 nucleotides matching TRBD1. The CDR3 has 21 amino acids. Per the germline V gene, CDR1 is LNHDA and CDR2 is SQIVND (reference sequence). J lost 3 bases, V lost 6 bases, and 25 bases had no gene match.

The chain combines TRBV19 with TRBJ2-7, with TRBD1 identical over 10 bases. The V segment lost 1 base and the J segment 1 base; nucleotides outside the gene matches: 4. The CDR3 has 16 amino acids. Germline CDR1 LNHDA, CDR2 SQIVND (reference sequence). The CDR3 region has the DNA TGTGCCAGTAGTATAGCGGGGGGACAGGGGTCCTACGAGCAGTACTTC. Translating it yields CASSIAGGQGSYEQYF.